This T cell receptor (beta chain) was found in a study of cytomegalovirus exposure and HLA in healthy donors (dated by TCRdb to about 2017). About the full investigation: According to a later analysis, one platform produced both the approximately 110 validation repertoires and the 730 or so repertoires of the first cohort. The study was designed to test whether signatures of past pathogen exposure could be identified by cataloging public T cell receptors. In addition to the first cohort of 500 to 850 subjects, a separate validation cohort of 130 or so different subjects was used. High-throughput TCR immunosequencing, statistical association of individual TCRs with disease status, and machine learning were combined to predict cytomegalovirus infection status. Results the study describes overall, beyond this receptor: It was suggested by the authors that the approach could potentially be generalized to other disease states and immunological phenotypes. In vitro tests confirmed that a few of the cytomegalovirus-associated TCR beta chains recognize cytomegalovirus antigens. The study listed 150 to 200 TCR beta chains as associated with cytomegalovirus. The classifier was reported to diagnose cytomegalovirus status with high specificity and sensitivity in both the original cohort and the validation cohort. A later analysis found that TCRs clustered in the first cohort also tended to co-occur in the approximately 120 validation repertoires, with 94% of cluster scores above 0. Most TCR sequences were observed very rarely across donors, whereas some public TCRs were present in many individuals. The validation cohort had no HLA typing available for a later analysis, so co-occurrence within that cohort was assessed over all 110 or so repertoires.

Donors formed part of the validation cohort, which comprised 120 subjects and was distinct from the first cohort of 550 to 850 subjects. As regards this clone: The antigen this receptor binds is unknown. The sample holds no much larger clone one base away, and base qualities are not on file.

Receptor amplification or capture employed the immunoSEQ multiplex PCR assay. From the authors' description of their analysis: A statistical classification framework was built to diagnose cytomegalovirus status from the catalog of TCR beta chain sequences. TCRdb obtained this table from immuneACCESS and retained in-frame rearrangements with V and J assigned. These tables miss some clones; where compared with another copy, unresolved V genes account for less than half of the shortfall, and the remainder is unexplained. That table gives V, J and clone size, and the DNA gave D and trimming. This sample comprises 100,000 to 130,000 clones, almost 96% of them detected only once. The ten largest clones take up approximately 0.67% of the sample. The junction shows trimming of 1 base on V and 6 bases on J, plus 8 bases between the germline ends. From its cysteine to its phenylalanine, the CDR3 spans 13 amino acids. CDR3 DNA is the only sequence kept; it has 39 bases, read in frame from the first base. The germline V gene sets CDR1 to SGDLS and CDR2 to YYNGEE.

The sequence came from a woman aged 18-29 years in good health and CMV-seronegative. The sequencing input was PBMCs. Here the chain combines TRBV9 and TRBJ2-1, and perhaps TRBD2 as D gene, on 5 matching bases. The CDR3: CASSVTTSNEQFF. The nucleotide sequence is TGTGCCAGCAGCGTAACTACTAGCAATGAGCAGTTCTTC.